This TCR beta chain was documented in a study of blood T cell repertoires in COVID-19. This CDR3 is built from 20 residues. Trimming left V 0 bases short and J 0 bases short, with 23 bases between. Germline V gene data show CDR1 as MGHRA and CDR2 as YSYEKL. Sequencing was performed with immunoSEQ multiplex PCR; in TCRdb, only in-frame clones are kept and a portion is missing. The profile shows 350,000 to 400,000 clones, roughly 91% of them singletons. Sequencing was carried out using PBMCs or T cells enriched from blood (not recorded which). The chain couples TRBV4-1 to TRBJ1-1; D perhaps matches TRBD1 (5 bases). This clonotype was obtained from a woman aged 18-30 years who had recovered from COVID-19. CDR3 sequence reads: CASSQDRLGLRGVLNTEAFF. For the CDR3, the DNA is TGCGCCAGCAGCCAAGATCGCTTGGGGCTACGTGGGGTTTTGAACACTGAAGCTTTCTTT.